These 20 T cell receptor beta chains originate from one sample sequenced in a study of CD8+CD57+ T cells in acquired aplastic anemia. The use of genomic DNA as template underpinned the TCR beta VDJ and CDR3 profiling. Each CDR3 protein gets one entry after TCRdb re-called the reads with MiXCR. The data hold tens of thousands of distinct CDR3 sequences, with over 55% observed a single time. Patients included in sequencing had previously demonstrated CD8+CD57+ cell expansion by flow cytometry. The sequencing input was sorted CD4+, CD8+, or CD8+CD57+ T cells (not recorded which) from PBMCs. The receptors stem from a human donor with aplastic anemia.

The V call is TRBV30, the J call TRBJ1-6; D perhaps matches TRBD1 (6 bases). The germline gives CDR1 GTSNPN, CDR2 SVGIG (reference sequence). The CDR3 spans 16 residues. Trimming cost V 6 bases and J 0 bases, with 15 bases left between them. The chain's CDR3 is CACQGQGNSYNSPLHF. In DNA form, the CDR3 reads TGTGCCTGCCAAGGGCAGGGGAACTCCTATAATTCACCCCTCCACTTT.

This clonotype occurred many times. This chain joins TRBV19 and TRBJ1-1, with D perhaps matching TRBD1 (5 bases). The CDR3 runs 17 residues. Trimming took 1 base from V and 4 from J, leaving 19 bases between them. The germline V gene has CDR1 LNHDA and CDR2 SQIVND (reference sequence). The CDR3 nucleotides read TGTGCCAGTAGTATAGTTTCGGACACTTGGCGGCTCACTGAAGCTTTCTTT. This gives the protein CASSIVSDTWRLTEAFF.

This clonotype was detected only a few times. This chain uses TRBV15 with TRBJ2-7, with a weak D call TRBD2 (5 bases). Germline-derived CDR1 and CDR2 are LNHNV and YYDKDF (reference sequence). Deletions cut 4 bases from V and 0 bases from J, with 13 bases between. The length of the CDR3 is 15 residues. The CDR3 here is CATSTETGYSYEQYF. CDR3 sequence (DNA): TGTGCCACCAGCACCGAGACGGGGTACTCCTACGAGCAGTACTTC.

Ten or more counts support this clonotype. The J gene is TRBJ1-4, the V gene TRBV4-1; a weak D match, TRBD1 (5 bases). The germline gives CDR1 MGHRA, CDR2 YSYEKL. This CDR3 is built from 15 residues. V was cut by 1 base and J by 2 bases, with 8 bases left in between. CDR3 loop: CASSQGGETNEKLFF. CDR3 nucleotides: TGCGCCAGCAGCCAAGGGGGCGAGACTAATGAAAAACTGTTTTTT.

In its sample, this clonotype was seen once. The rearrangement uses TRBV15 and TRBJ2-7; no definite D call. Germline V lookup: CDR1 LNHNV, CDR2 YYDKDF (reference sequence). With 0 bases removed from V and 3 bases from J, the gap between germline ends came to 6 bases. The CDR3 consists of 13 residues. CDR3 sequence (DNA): TGTGCCACCAGCAGAGATAAGGGCTACGAGCAGTACTTC. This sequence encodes CATSRDKGYEQYF.

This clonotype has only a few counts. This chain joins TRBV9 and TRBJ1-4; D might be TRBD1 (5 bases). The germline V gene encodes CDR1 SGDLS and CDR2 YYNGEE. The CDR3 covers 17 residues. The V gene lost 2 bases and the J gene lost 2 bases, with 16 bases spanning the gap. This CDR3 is CASSVGLGTGTNEKLFF. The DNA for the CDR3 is TGTGCCAGCAGCGTTGGTCTAGGGACCGGCACTAATGAAAAACTGTTTTTT.

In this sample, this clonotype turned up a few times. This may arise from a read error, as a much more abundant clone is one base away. The CDR3 nucleotides read TGTGCCAGTAGCTCTTTCAGAGGAGTGAACCCTGAAGCTTTCTTT. Translated: CASSSFRGVNPEAFF. The genes are TRBV19 and TRBJ1-1; D gene unclear. Germline V gene lookup returns CDR1 LNHDA and CDR2 SQIVND (reference sequence). This CDR3 is built from 15 residues.

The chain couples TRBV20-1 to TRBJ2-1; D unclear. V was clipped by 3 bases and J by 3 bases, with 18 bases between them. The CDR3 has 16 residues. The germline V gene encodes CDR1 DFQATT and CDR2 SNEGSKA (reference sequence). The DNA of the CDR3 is TGCAGTGCTAGGGTTGTGGGTGGGCAGCGCTACAATGAGCAGTTCTTC. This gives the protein CSARVVGGQRYNEQFF.

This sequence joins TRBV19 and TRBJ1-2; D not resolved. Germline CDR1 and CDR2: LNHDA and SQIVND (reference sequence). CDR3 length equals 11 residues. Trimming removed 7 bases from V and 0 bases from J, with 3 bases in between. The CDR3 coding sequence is TGTGCCAGTACTTCTAACTATGGCTACACCTTC. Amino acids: CASTSNYGYTF.

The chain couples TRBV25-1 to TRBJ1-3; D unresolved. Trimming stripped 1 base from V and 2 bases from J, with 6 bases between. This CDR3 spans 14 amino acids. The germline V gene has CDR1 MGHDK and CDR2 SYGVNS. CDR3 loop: CASSESGPGNTIYF. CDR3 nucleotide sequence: TGTGCCAGCAGTGAATCGGGCCCTGGAAACACCATATATTTT.

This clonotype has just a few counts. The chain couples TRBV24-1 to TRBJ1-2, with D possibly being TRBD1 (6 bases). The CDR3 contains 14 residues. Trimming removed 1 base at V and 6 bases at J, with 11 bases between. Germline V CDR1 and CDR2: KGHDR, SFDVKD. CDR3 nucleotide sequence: TGTGCCACCAGTGATTTACGGACAGAGCATGGCTACACCTTC. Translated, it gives CATSDLRTEHGYTF.

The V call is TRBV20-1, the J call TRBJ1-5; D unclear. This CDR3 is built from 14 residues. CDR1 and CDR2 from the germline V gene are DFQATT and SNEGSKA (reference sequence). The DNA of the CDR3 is TGCAGCGTTGCTAGGGTGGTGGGGAATCAGCCCCAGCATTTT. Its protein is CSVARVVGNQPQHF.

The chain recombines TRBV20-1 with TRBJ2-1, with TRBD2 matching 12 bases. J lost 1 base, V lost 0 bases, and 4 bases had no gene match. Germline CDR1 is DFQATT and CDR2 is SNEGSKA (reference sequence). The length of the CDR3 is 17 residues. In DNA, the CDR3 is TGCAGTGCTAGAGATAGACTAGCGGGAGTTTCCTACAATGAGCAGTTCTTC. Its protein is CSARDRLAGVSYNEQFF.

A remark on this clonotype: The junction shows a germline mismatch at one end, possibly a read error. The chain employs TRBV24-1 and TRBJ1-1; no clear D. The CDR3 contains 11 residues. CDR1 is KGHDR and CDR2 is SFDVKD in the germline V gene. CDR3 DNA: TGTGCCACCAGTGATTTGACTGTAGCTTTCTTT. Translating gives CATSDLTVAFF.

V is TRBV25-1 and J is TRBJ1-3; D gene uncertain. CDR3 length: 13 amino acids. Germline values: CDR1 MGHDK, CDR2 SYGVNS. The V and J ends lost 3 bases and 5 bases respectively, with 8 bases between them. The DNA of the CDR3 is TGTGCCAGCAGTGATCCCTCCCGAAACACCATATATTTT. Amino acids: CASSDPSRNTIYF.

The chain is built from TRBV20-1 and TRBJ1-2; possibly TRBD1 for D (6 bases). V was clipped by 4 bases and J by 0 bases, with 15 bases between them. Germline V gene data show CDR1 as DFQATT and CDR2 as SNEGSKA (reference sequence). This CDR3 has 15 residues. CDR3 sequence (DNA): TGCAGTGCTATAAAGGGCGGGGACACTAACTATGGCTACACCTTC. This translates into CSAIKGGDTNYGYTF.

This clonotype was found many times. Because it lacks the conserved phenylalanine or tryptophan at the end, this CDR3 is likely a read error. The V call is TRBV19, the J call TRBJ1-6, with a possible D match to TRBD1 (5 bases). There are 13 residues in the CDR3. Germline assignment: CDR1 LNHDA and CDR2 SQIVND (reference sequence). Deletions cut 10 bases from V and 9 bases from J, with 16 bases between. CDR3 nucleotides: TGTGCCACCCAGGCGGGGGACCCTTCACCCCTCCACTCT. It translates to CATQAGDPSPLHS.

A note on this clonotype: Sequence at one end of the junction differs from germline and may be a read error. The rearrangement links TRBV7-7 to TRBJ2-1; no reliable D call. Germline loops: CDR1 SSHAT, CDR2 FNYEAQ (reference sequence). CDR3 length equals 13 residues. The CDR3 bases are TGTGCTAGCAGCTTGGGGATTGGGAATGAGCAGTTCTTC. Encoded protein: CASSLGIGNEQFF.

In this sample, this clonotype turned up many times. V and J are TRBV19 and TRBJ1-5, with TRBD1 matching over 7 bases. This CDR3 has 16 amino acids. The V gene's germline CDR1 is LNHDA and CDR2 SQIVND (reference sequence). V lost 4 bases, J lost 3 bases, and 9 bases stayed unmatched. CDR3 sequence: CASSTLTGRNNQPQHF. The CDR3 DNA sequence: TGTGCCAGTAGTACCTTGACAGGGCGGAACAATCAGCCCCAGCATTTT. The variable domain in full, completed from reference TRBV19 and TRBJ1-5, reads DGGITQSPKYLFRKEGQNVTLSCEQNLNHDAMYWYRQDPGQGLRLIYYSQIVNDFQKGDIAEGYSVSREKKESFPLTVTSAQKNPTAFYLCASSTLTGRNNQPQHFGDGTRLSIL.

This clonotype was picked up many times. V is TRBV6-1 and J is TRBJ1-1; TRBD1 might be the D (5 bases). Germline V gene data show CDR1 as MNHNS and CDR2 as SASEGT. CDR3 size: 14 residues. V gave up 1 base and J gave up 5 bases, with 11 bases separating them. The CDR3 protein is CASSEGGEVTEAFF. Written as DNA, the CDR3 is TGTGCCAGCAGTGAAGGAGGGGAGGTAACTGAAGCTTTCTTT.